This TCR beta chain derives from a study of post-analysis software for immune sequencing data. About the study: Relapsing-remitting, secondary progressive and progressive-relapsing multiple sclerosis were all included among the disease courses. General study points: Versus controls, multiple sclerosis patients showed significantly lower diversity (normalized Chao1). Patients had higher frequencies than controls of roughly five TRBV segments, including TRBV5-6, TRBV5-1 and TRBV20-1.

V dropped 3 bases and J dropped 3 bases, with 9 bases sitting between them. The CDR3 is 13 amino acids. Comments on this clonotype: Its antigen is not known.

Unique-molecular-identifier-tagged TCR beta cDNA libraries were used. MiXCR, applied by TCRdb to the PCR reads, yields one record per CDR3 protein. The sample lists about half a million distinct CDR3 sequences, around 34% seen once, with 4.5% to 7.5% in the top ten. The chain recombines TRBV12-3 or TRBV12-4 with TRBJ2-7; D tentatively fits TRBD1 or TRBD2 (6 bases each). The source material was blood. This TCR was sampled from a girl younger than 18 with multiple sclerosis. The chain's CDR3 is CASSFRGDYEQYF. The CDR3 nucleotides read TGTGCCAGCAGTTTTAGGGGGGACTACGAGCAGTACTTC.